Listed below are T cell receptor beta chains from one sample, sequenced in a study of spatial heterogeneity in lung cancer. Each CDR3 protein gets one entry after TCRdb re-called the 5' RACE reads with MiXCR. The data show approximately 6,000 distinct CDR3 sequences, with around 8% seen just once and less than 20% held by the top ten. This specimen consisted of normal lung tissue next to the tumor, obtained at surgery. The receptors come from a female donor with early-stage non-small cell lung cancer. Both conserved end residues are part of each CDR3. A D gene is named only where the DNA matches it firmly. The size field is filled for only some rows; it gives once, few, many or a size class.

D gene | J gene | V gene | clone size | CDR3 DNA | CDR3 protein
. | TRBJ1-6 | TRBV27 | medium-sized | TGTGCCAGCAGTTCTCAGGGGACCTATAATTCACCCCTCCACTTT | CASSSQGTYNSPLHF
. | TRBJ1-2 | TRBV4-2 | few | TGTGCCAGCAGCCGAACCGGGCAGAACCAAGGCTACACCTTC | CASSRTGQNQGYTF
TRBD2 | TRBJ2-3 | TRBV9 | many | TGTGCCAGCAGCGTAGGAGGTGGAGCGGGGGCCACAGATACGCAGTATTTT | CASSVGGGAGATDTQYF
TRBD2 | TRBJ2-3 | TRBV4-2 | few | TGTGCCAGCAGCCCCTGGGAGCGGGGGGGCGCAGATACGCAGTATTTT | CASSPWERGGADTQYF
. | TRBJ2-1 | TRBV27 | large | TGTGCCAGCAGTTTATCTACAGGGCCCAATGAGCAGTTCTTC | CASSLSTGPNEQFF
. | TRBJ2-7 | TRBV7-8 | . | TGTGCCAGCAGCCGGGGGAGCTTATACGAGCAGTACTTC | CASSRGSLYEQYF
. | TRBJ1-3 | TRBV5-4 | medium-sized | TGTGCCAGCAGCTCCACAGGGAACACCATATATTTT | CASSSTGNTIYF
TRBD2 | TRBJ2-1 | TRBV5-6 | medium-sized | TGTGCCAGCAGCTTCCGGACTAGCGGGGACTACAATGAGCAGTTCTTC | CASSFRTSGDYNEQFF
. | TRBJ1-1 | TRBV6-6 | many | TGTGCCAGCAGTTCGGGCTCTGAAGCTTTCTTT | CASSSGSEAFF
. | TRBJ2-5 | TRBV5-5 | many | TGTGCCAGCTCCCGGAGACCCCAAGAGACCCAGTACTTC | CASSRRPQETQYF
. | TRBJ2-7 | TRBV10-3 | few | TGTGCCATCAGCCAGGGCCCCTCCTACGAGCAGTACTTC | CAISQGPSYEQYF
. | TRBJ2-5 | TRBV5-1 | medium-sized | TGCGCCAGCAGCTCCACCTTTTCGGAGGCTAGGGGAGAGACCCAGTACTTC | CASSSTFSEARGETQYF
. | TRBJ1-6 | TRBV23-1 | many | TGCGCCAGCAGTCAATCACAGGGAATTTGTAATTCACCCCTCCACTTT | CASSQSQGICNSPLHF
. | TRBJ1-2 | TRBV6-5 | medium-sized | TGTGCCAGCAGTTACGTACCTAACTATGGCTACACCTTC | CASSYVPNYGYTF